This entry lists 21 T cell receptor beta chains sequenced from one sample in a study of T cell responses to AZD1222 COVID-19 vaccine. Some clones are missing from TCRdb's copy, which holds only in-frame ones; the method was immunoSEQ multiplex PCR. Counted here are 190,000 or so clones, 85% to 95% occurring once; the ten biggest clones make up more than 0.8%. Sequencing was performed on peripheral blood, taken 28 days after the second AZD1222 dose. The receptors stem from an adult who received the AZD1222 COVID-19 vaccine.

V is TRBV30 and J is TRBJ1-2, with 9 positions matching TRBD1. The CDR3 contains 13 residues. Trimming took 2 bases from V and 3 from J; bases not matched to a gene: 1. CDR1 is GTSNPN, CDR2 SVGIG, per germline (reference sequence). The CDR3, as DNA: TGTGCCTGGAGTTGGGACAGGGACTATGGCTACACCTTC. Its protein product is CAWSWDRDYGYTF. The full variable domain, its missing parts supplied by reference TRBV30 and TRBJ1-2, is SQTIHQWPATLVQPVGSPLSLECTVEGTSNPNLYWYRQAAGRGLQLLFYSVGIGQISSEVPQNLSASRPQDRQFILSSKKLLLSDSGFYLCAWSWDRDYGYTFGSGTRLTVV.

The V and J genes are TRBV30 and TRBJ1-2; D is undetermined. There are 12 residues in the CDR3. V lost 6 bases and J lost 5, with 13 bases in between. Germline CDR1 is GTSNPN and CDR2 is SVGIG (reference sequence). CDR3 amino acids: CACSSGTYGYTF. The CDR3 DNA reads as TGTGCCTGTTCGTCGGGCACGTATGGCTACACCTTC.

J is TRBJ1-1 and V is TRBV19; 11 nucleotides align to TRBD1. Germline V CDR1 and CDR2: LNHDA, SQIVND (reference sequence). V lost 3 bases to trimming and J lost 1 base; unmatched junction nucleotides: 7. There are 17 residues in the CDR3. As DNA, the CDR3 is TGTGCCAGTAGTATGACCCCCGGACAGGGGGCGAACACTGAAGCTTTCTTT. This gives the protein CASSMTPGQGANTEAFF.

The chain links TRBV2 to TRBJ2-1; TRBD1 matches 12 bases. Germline V CDR1 and CDR2: SNHLY, FYNNEI. This CDR3 region has 16 residues. Losses at the gene ends were 4 bases for V and 9 bases for J; bases not matched to a gene: 10. CDR3 loop: CASSAPGQGAQGEQFF. CDR3 sequence (DNA): TGTGCCAGCAGTGCGCCGGGACAGGGGGCGCAGGGTGAGCAGTTCTTC. Full variable domain (remainder filled in from reference TRBV2 and TRBJ2-1): EPEVTQTPSHQVTQMGQEVILRCVPISNHLYFYWYRQILGQKVEFLVSFYNNEISEKSEIFDDQFSVERPDGSNFTLKIRSTKLEDSAMYFCASSAPGQGAQGEQFFGPGTRLTVL.

The chain is built from TRBV6-1 and TRBJ2-3; the match to TRBD2 covers 8 bases. J was trimmed by 2 bases and V by 2 bases; bases with no gene match: 6. The CDR3 length is 16 residues. From germline, CDR1 is MNHNS and CDR2 SASEGT. CDR3 nucleotides: TGTGCCAGCAGTGAATTCCCGGGGGGGGCCACAGATACGCAGTATTTT. This gives the protein CASSEFPGGATDTQYF.

V and J are TRBV6-5 and TRBJ1-2, with TRBD1 as a possible D gene (5 bases). The CDR3 consists of 15 residues. Trimming stripped 6 bases from V and 3 bases from J, with 17 bases between. Germline V gene lookup returns CDR1 MNHEY and CDR2 SVGAGI. CDR3 sequence (DNA): TGTGCCAGCAGCACCCCGGGGGGGTCGGACTATGGCTACACCTTC. Amino acid sequence: CASSTPGGSDYGYTF.

The rearrangement uses TRBV6-1 and TRBJ1-3; tentatively, D is TRBD1 (6 bases). Germline CDR1 and CDR2: MNHNS and SASEGT. Trimming left V 1 base short and J 3 bases short, with 13 bases between. The CDR3 is 16 amino acids. The CDR3 coding sequence is TGTGCCAGCAGTGAAGTGGGGGGCAGGGGTGGAAACACCATATATTTT. Protein: CASSEVGGRGGNTIYF.

CDR3 region: CASSLAGAGNYGYTF. The CDR3 nucleotides are TGTGCCAGCAGCTTAGCAGGGGCGGGAAACTATGGCTACACCTTC. V usage is TRBV5-6 and J usage is TRBJ1-2, with TRBD1 as a possible D gene (6 bases). CDR3 length equals 15 residues. V was trimmed by 2 bases and J by 2 bases, leaving 13 bases between them. Germline assignment: CDR1 SGHDT and CDR2 YYEEEE.

The V and J genes are TRBV3-1 (or the pseudogene TRBV3-2) and TRBJ1-1; 8 bases map to TRBD1. Germline trimming cut 5 bases from V and 1 base from J; bases unmatched to any gene: 3. CDR3 length: 14 amino acids. Germline V gives CDR1 LGHDT, CDR2 YNNKEL (reference sequence). This CDR3 is CASSSGTGNTEAFF. Here the CDR3 DNA reads TGTGCCAGCAGCTCAGGGACAGGGAACACTGAAGCTTTCTTT.

The gene calls are TRBV7-8 and TRBJ1-3; D uncertain. There are 14 residues in the CDR3. CDR1 and CDR2 from the germline V gene are SGHVS and FQNEAQ. Trimming shortened V by 4 bases and J by 4 bases, and 11 bases separated the two germline ends. CDR3 nucleotide sequence: TGTGCCAGCAGCTCAGGCATAAGAGGAAACACCATATATTTT. Translation gives CASSSGIRGNTIYF.

The V call is TRBV19, the J call TRBJ2-5; 8 positions agree with TRBD2. J lost 2 bases, V lost 3 bases, and 8 bases had no gene match. The CDR3 extends over 16 amino acids. CDR1 is LNHDA and CDR2 is SQIVND in the germline V gene (reference sequence). CDR3 nucleotides: TGTGCCAGTAGTATCGGGGGGGAAGCGAATCAAGAGACCCAGTACTTC. Translating gives CASSIGGEANQETQYF.

The chain couples TRBV28 to TRBJ1-2; TRBD1 is a possible D gene (5 bases). CDR3 length: 13 residues. The V end was cut by 4 bases, the J end by 3 bases, with 9 bases between. Germline V lookup: CDR1 MDHEN, CDR2 SYDVKM. The CDR3 bases are TGTGCCAGCAGTTGGGACTGGGACTATGGCTACACCTTC. Protein: CASSWDWDYGYTF.

J is TRBJ1-1 and V is TRBV18; D might be TRBD1 (6 bases). CDR1 is KGHSH, CDR2 LQKENI, per germline. V was clipped by 7 bases and J by 1 base, with 13 bases between them. This CDR3 has 14 residues. The DNA of the CDR3 is TGTGCCAGCTTAACAGGGCAGGGGAACACTGAAGCTTTCTTT. Residues: CASLTGQGNTEAFF.

The chain has TRBV19 and TRBJ2-7, with D possibly being TRBD1 or TRBD2 (6 bases each). V lost 3 bases and J 4 bases, leaving 16 bases between the germline ends. This CDR3 region has 15 residues. Germline V gives CDR1 LNHDA, CDR2 SQIVND (reference sequence). CDR3 residues: CASSIGMGGGYEQYF. The CDR3 DNA sequence: TGTGCCAGTAGTATTGGTATGGGGGGCGGGTACGAGCAGTACTTC.

This rearrangement joins TRBV2 to TRBJ1-2, with D hard to call. Trimming cost V 2 bases and J 5 bases, with 9 bases left between them. Germline V CDR1 and CDR2: SNHLY, FYNNEI. This CDR3 comprises 13 residues. Written as DNA, the CDR3 is TGTGCCAGCAGTGAAAGTCAGGAGTATGGCTACACCTTC. Its translation: CASSESQEYGYTF.

The chain joins TRBV4-2 to TRBJ1-1; a weak D match, TRBD1 (5 bases). This CDR3 comprises 16 residues. The germline V and J ends were trimmed by 1 base and 3 bases, with 15 bases remaining between them. Germline CDR1 is LGHNA and CDR2 is YNFKEQ. This CDR3 reads CASSQVSGVWDTEAFF. The CDR3 nucleotides are TGTGCCAGCAGCCAAGTATCGGGGGTTTGGGACACTGAAGCTTTCTTT.

A word on this clone: Other DNA variants within this sample encode the same CDR3. The genes are TRBV5-1 and TRBJ2-3, with D unresolved. CDR1 and CDR2 from the germline V gene are SGHRS and YFSETQ. V was trimmed by 0 bases and J by 6 bases, leaving 5 bases between them. CDR3 length: 12 amino acids. This CDR3 reads CASSLDGDTQYF. CDR3 bases: TGCGCCAGCAGCTTGGATGGGGATACGCAGTATTTT.

V and J are TRBV10-1 and TRBJ1-2; D possibly corresponds to TRBD1 (6 bases). Germline V gene data show CDR1 as WNHNN and CDR2 as SYGVQD (reference sequence). V was pared by 9 bases and J by 7 bases, with 18 bases between. This CDR3 is 13 amino acids long. The CDR3 loop is CARRDRNPSGYTF. CDR3 in DNA: TGCGCCAGAAGAGACAGGAACCCTTCTGGCTACACCTTC.

V and J are TRBV4-3 and TRBJ1-4, with unresolved D. CDR1 and CDR2 (germline): LGHNA, YSLEER. Trimming removed 0 bases at V and 0 bases at J, with 11 bases between. CDR3 size: 17 residues. The CDR3, as DNA: TGCGCCAGCAGCCAAGAGGTTCAGGCCGCAACTAATGAAAAACTGTTTTTT. Residues: CASSQEVQAATNEKLFF.

The genes are TRBV28 and TRBJ2-7; 10 positions match TRBD1. V was clipped by 6 bases and J by 1 base; unmatched bases: 6. Germline CDR1 MDHEN, CDR2 SYDVKM. The CDR3 has 15 amino acids. The CDR3 DNA is TGTGCCAGCAGCGACGGACAGGGGGTTTCCTACGAGCAGTACTTC. Protein product: CASSDGQGVSYEQYF.

This clone showed up just once. This CDR3 is CASSLVSVYEQYF. CDR3 bases: TGTGCCAGCAGCTTAGTCAGCGTCTACGAGCAGTACTTC. V and J are TRBV11-2 and TRBJ2-7; no reliable D call. Per the germline V gene, CDR1 is SGHAT and CDR2 is FQNNGV. With 1 base removed from V and 3 bases from J, the gap between germline ends came to 7 bases. The CDR3 is 13 residues long.